A selection of T cell receptor beta chains follows, all from one sample in a study of beta chain features in type 1 diabetes. The data were produced by immunoSEQ multiplex PCR, yet TCRdb's version contains in-frame clones alone and is incomplete. The sample lists over 600,000 clones, around 11% occurring once. The sample was naive CD4+ T cells from blood. These TCRs come from a man aged 25-40 years with type 1 diabetes. Both conserved end residues are part of each CDR3. A D gene is named only where the DNA matches it firmly. Size tells how often a clone was seen (once, few, many) or the class of an expanded clone, and some rows leave it out.

>TRBJ2-4|-|-|TRBV4-1
TGCGCCAGCAGCCAGCCCTTGTCTGGAGTTAACATTCAGTACTTC
CASSQPLSGVNIQYF
>TRBJ2-3|-|-|TRBV7-9
TGTGCCAGCAGCTCGGCCACTAGCACAGATACGCAGTATTTT
CASSSATSTDTQYF
>TRBJ2-1|TRBD1|few|TRBV7-2
TGTGCCAGCAGCTTGCAGGACAGGGTAGCATACAATGAGCAGTTCTTC
CASSLQDRVAYNEQFF
>TRBJ1-2|TRBD1|-|TRBV29-1
TGCAGCGCCTGGGACAGGGGGCGTGATGGCTACACCTTC
CSAWDRGRDGYTF
>TRBJ2-5|-|-|TRBV11-2
TGTGCCAGCAGCTTAAGGACGGCCCAAGAGACCCAGTACTTC
CASSLRTAQETQYF
>TRBJ1-4|-|few|TRBV6-6
TGTGCCAGCAGTTACAGGGAGAGTAATGAAAAACTGTTTTTT
CASSYRESNEKLFF
>TRBJ2-1|-|few|TRBV18
TGTGCCAGCTCAGAGGTAGCTGGCAATGAGCAGTTCTTC
CASSEVAGNEQFF
>TRBJ2-7|TRBD2|-|TRBV25-1
TGTGCCAGCAGGAAAAGCGGGGGGGCTGCAGAGCAGTACTTC
CASRKSGGAAEQYF
>TRBJ1-2|-|-|TRBV30
TGTGCCTGGGCCATCGGGGAAGGATATGGCTACACCTTC
CAWAIGEGYGYTF
>TRBJ1-2|-|-|TRBV13
TGTGCCAGCAGCTTAGGTGCCGCGTCCCAGGGCTATGGCTACACCTTC
CASSLGAASQGYGYTF